The 19 T cell receptor beta chains presented below share a single source sample, sequenced in a study of CXCR3-negative and CXCR3-positive naive CD8 T cells. Each TRB cDNA library was prepared by 5' RACE (with UMI labels). TCRdb re-analyzed the 5' RACE reads; it lists each CDR3 protein once, without DNA. The sample table includes roughly 8,000 distinct CDR3 sequences. Sequencing was performed on naive CXCR3- CD8+ T cells from blood. Subset of the sample: CD45RO-CCR7+CD27+CD95- naive CD8+ T cells lacking CXCR3 (TNR3-). Receptor source: a human donor in good health. Some clones in this sample may be carry-over from other donors' samples.

The chain couples TRBV5-1 to TRBJ2-7; checking the TCRdb D call of TRBD2 is not possible without DNA. CDR1 and CDR2 (germline): SGHRS, YFSETQ. The CDR3 spans 19 residues. The CDR3 spells CASSRGEISETPYSYEQYF.

This clonotype is labeled medium-sized based on frequency. CDR3 sequence reads: CASSLAGVSNEQFF. The chain uses TRBV5-1 and TRBJ2-1. The CDR3 runs 14 residues. Germline V lookup: CDR1 SGHRS, CDR2 YFSETQ.

The J gene is TRBJ1-1, the V gene TRBV7-9; TCRdb names TRBD1, which stays unverified in the absence of DNA. The CDR3 is made up of 14 amino acids. CDR1 is SEHNR and CDR2 is FQNEAQ in the germline V gene (reference sequence). CDR3 in amino acids: CASSLGQGFPEAFF. Full variable domain (outside the CDR3, taken from reference TRBV7-9 and TRBJ1-1): DTGVSQNPRHKITKRGQNVTFRCDPISEHNRLYWYRQTLGQGPEFLTYFQNEAQLEKSRLLSDRFSAERPKGSFSTLEIQRTEQGDSAMYLCASSLGQGFPEAFFGQGTRLTVV.

The J gene is TRBJ2-3, the V gene TRBV28; TCRdb calls TRBD2, which cannot be checked without DNA. The CDR3 extends over 14 amino acids. Looked up from germline, CDR1 is MDHEN and CDR2 is SYDVKM. The CDR3: CASYLAGAIDTQYF.

V and J are TRBV11-2 and TRBJ2-2. There are 14 residues in the CDR3. Germline V gene lookup returns CDR1 SGHAT and CDR2 FQNNGV. Here the CDR3 reads CASSLERYSGELFF.

Judged by frequency, this clonotype is medium-sized (0.01 to 0.1%). This sequence joins TRBV12-3 or TRBV12-4 and TRBJ2-1; TCRdb selects TRBD2, and the lack of DNA leaves this call unchecked. The CDR3 loop spans 14 amino acids. CDR3 amino acids: CASIQAGGFNEQFF.

By frequency, this clonotype is medium-sized. The CDR3 sequence: CASSQTGTGGPSEQFF. The V gene is TRBV4-2, the J gene TRBJ2-1; there is no DNA to check the TCRdb D call of TRBD1. CDR1 is LGHNA and CDR2 is YNFKEQ in the germline V gene. This CDR3 is built from 16 residues.

This chain joins TRBV28 and TRBJ2-1; the TCRdb call, TRBD1, lacks DNA for checking. The CDR3 contains 15 residues. Germline CDR1 is MDHEN and CDR2 is SYDVKM. CDR3 region: CASSLSLGAYNEQFF.

V gene TRBV29-1 combines with J gene TRBJ2-3; there is no DNA to check the TCRdb D call of TRBD1. Germline loops: CDR1 SQVTM, CDR2 ANQGSEA. The CDR3 covers 14 residues. CDR3 sequence reads: CSGSTGVRTDTQYF.

This rearrangement joins TRBV29-1 to TRBJ2-1. The CDR3 is 12 amino acids. The germline gives CDR1 SQVTM, CDR2 ANQGSEA. CDR3 sequence: CSVEDRANEQFF.

By frequency, this clonotype is medium-sized. This sequence joins TRBV2 and TRBJ2-7; absent DNA, TCRdb's TRBD1 call cannot be checked. The CDR3 totals 12 residues. Germline-derived CDR1 and CDR2 are SNHLY and FYNNEI. CDR3: CASGGGPYEQYF.

The chain employs TRBV11-3 and TRBJ1-6; TCRdb lists TRBD1, though no DNA is available to test this call. CDR3 length equals 14 residues. Germline loops: CDR1 SGHNT, CDR2 YENEEA. CDR3: CASSPRQGNSPLHF. Filled out from reference TRBV11-3 and TRBJ1-6, the complete variable domain reads EAGVVQSPRYKIIEKKQPVAFWCNPISGHNTLYWYLQNLGQGPELLIRYENEEAVDDSQLPKDRFSAERLKGVDSTLKIQPAELGDSAVYLCASSPRQGNSPLHFGNGTRLTVT.

The rearrangement links TRBV20-1 to TRBJ2-7; TCRdb picks TRBD2, but there is no DNA to check that call. The CDR3 length is 15 residues. CDR1 and CDR2 from the germline V gene are DFQATT and SNEGSKA (reference sequence). CDR3 sequence: CSARDRTSGYYEQYF.

The V call is TRBV12-3 or TRBV12-4, the J call TRBJ1-5. The CDR3 contains 16 residues. The CDR3 loop is CASSLESTNSNQPQHF.

The chain uses TRBV29-1 and TRBJ1-4. The CDR3 is 12 residues long. The germline V gene encodes CDR1 SQVTM and CDR2 ANQGSEA. The CDR3 loop reads CSVGGLNEKLFF.

V is TRBV24-1 and J is TRBJ2-3; TCRdb names TRBD2, which stays unverified in the absence of DNA. This CDR3 contains 14 residues. Germline values: CDR1 KGHDR, CDR2 SFDVKD. This CDR3 reads CATSVAGREDTQYF.

This chain links TRBV19 with TRBJ1-1. The length of the CDR3 is 13 residues. The germline gives CDR1 LNHDA, CDR2 SQIVND (reference sequence). CDR3 sequence: CASKVPGSTEAFF.

V gene TRBV29-1 combines with J gene TRBJ2-7; TCRdb's D gene call, TRBD1, goes unchecked for lack of DNA. The CDR3 loop spans 12 amino acids. Germline values: CDR1 SQVTM, CDR2 ANQGSEA. CDR3 region: CSVEVRGYEQYF.

The chain is built from TRBV3-1 and TRBJ2-7; TCRdb's D call, TRBD2, is unchecked because there is no DNA. The germline gives CDR1 LGHDT, CDR2 YNNKEL (reference sequence). This CDR3 contains 17 residues. The chain's CDR3 is CASSQGGLAGERYEQYF.